A single sample is the source of the 23 T cell receptor beta chains below, sequenced in a study of early T cells in non-severe SARS-CoV-2 infection. Each CDR3 protein is one row after TCRdb ran MiXCR on the 5' RACE reads. The table records 70,000 to 85,000 distinct CDR3 sequences, around 5% of them present only once. Sequenced here: whole blood, sampled at baseline. These TCRs come from an adult who was a healthcare worker with PCR-confirmed SARS-CoV-2 infection or an uninfected control (not recorded which).

This clonotype was seen more than once but under ten times. This chain uses TRBV9 with TRBJ1-1; 8 nucleotides line up with TRBD1. Germline V gives CDR1 SGDLS, CDR2 YYNGEE. This CDR3 spans 16 amino acids. J gave up 0 bases and V 3 bases, and 7 bases lay outside the gene matches. The CDR3 DNA is TGTGCCAGCAGCGCCCCCCGACAGGGGATGAACACTGAAGCTTTCTTT. Its translation: CASSAPRQGMNTEAFF.

CDR3 nucleotides: TGTGCCAGCAGTTACTCCGGCGGGAGCTCCTACAATGAGCAGTTCTTC. Amino acid sequence: CASSYSGGSSYNEQFF. This rearrangement joins TRBV6-6 to TRBJ2-1; TRBD2 aligns across 7 bases. The CDR3 spans 16 residues. The ends lost 0 bases at V and 0 bases at J; junction bases unmatched: 2. The germline gives CDR1 MNHNY, CDR2 SVGAGI (reference sequence).

This clonotype turned up a few times. This chain uses TRBV21-1 with TRBJ2-1. TRBV21-1 is flagged as a pseudogene. There are 16 residues in the CDR3. The DNA of the CDR3 is TGTGCCAGCAGCAAAGGCTGGGGTGTAAGGCCCAATGAGCAGTTCTTC. Protein sequence: CASSKGWGVRPNEQFF.

This clonotype occurred many times. The rearrangement joins TRBV29-1 to TRBJ2-1; 10 nucleotides line up with TRBD2. Trimming at V came to 4 bases and at J to 2 bases, leaving 11 bases not matched to a gene. There are 17 residues in the CDR3. Germline V lookup: CDR1 SQVTM, CDR2 ANQGSEA. CDR3 region: CSVAGLADIPAYNEQFF. The CDR3 DNA sequence: TGCAGCGTTGCAGGACTAGCGGATATCCCCGCCTACAATGAGCAGTTCTTC.

This clonotype was counted many times. The gene calls are TRBV12-3 or TRBV12-4 and TRBJ1-5, with unresolved D. Trimming took 5 bases from V and 5 from J, leaving 10 bases between them. The length of the CDR3 is 13 residues. The CDR3 region is CASSIGIHQPQHF. CDR3 DNA: TGTGCCAGCAGTATCGGGATTCATCAGCCCCAGCATTTT.

The chain recombines TRBV5-1 with TRBJ2-1, with 10 bases fitting TRBD2. Trimming cost V 4 bases and J 4 bases; bases outside gene matches: 5. The CDR3 runs 15 residues. Germline assignment: CDR1 SGHRS and CDR2 YFSETQ. CDR3 sequence (DNA): TGCGCCAGCAGCCCAGCGGGAGGGCCTTACAATGAGCAGTTCTTC. It translates to CASSPAGGPYNEQFF. Supplemented by reference TRBV5-1 and TRBJ2-1, the full variable domain reads KAGVTQTPRYLIKTRGQQVTLSCSPISGHRSVSWYQQTPGQGLQFLFEYFSETQRNKGNFPGRFSGRQFSNSRSEMNVSTLELGDSALYLCASSPAGGPYNEQFFGPGTRLTVL.

Many counts were recorded for this clonotype. The rearrangement joins TRBV6-6 to TRBJ1-5; a weak D match, TRBD1 (6 bases). There are 15 residues in the CDR3. In germline, CDR1 is MNHNY, CDR2 SVGAGI (reference sequence). V was clipped by 2 bases and J by 5 bases, with 13 bases between them. The CDR3 reads CASSYGTLSDQPQHF. In nucleotides, the CDR3 is TGTGCCAGCAGTTACGGGACACTCTCTGATCAGCCCCAGCATTTT.

V gene TRBV6-2 or TRBV6-3 combines with J gene TRBJ1-5; no firm D call. CDR3 size: 12 residues. V was cut by 5 bases and J by 2 bases, with 4 bases left in between. Germline V gives CDR1 MNHEY, CDR2 SVGEGT. The CDR3 loop reads CASSARNQPQHF. The CDR3 nucleotides are TGTGCCAGCAGTGCTCGCAATCAGCCCCAGCATTTT.

This clonotype was picked up many times. The chain joins TRBV7-6 to TRBJ1-1, with a possible D match to TRBD1 (6 bases). Trimming took 3 bases from V and 3 from J, leaving 11 bases between them. This CDR3 has 14 amino acids. Looked up from germline, CDR1 is SGHVS and CDR2 is FNYEAQ. CDR3 region: CASSFGGRYTEAFF. CDR3 nucleotides: TGTGCCAGCAGCTTCGGGGGGCGTTACACTGAAGCTTTCTTT.

This clonotype was found a few times. The genes are TRBV7-9 and TRBJ2-5; D unresolved. Trimming took 1 base from V and 6 from J, leaving 18 bases between them. Germline CDR1 and CDR2: SEHNR and FQNEAQ (reference sequence). The CDR3 consists of 16 residues. DNA for the CDR3: TGTGCCAGCAGCTTAGACCGGACGCTCGACGGAAAGACCCAGTACTTC. Translated, it gives CASSLDRTLDGKTQYF.

This clonotype was recorded many times. This rearrangement joins TRBV12-3 or TRBV12-4 to TRBJ2-5, with D possibly being TRBD1 (6 bases). This CDR3 region has 15 residues. Trimming removed 6 bases at V and 1 base at J, with 15 bases between. Here the CDR3 reads CASSAPGQSQETQYF. DNA of the CDR3: TGTGCCAGCAGCGCTCCGGGACAAAGCCAAGAGACCCAGTACTTC.

This clonotype was recorded at least ten times. Relative to the germline gene, one junction end is altered; a read error may explain this. This chain uses TRBV7-7 with TRBJ2-3; unclear D gene. The CDR3 runs 9 residues. Germline values: CDR1 SSHAT, CDR2 FNYEAQ (reference sequence). DNA for the CDR3: TGTGCCAGCAGCCCGACTTCCAGTTTT. This gives the protein CASSPTSSF.

This clonotype was counted at least ten times. The J gene is TRBJ1-5, the V gene TRBV7-8, with TRBD1 matching 8 bases. The CDR3 consists of 18 residues. The germline V gene encodes CDR1 SGHVS and CDR2 FQNEAQ. J gave up 1 base and V 1 base, and 9 bases lay outside the gene matches. CDR3 residues: CASSLVGDRSISNQPQHF. CDR3 DNA sequence: TGTGCCAGCAGCTTAGTCGGGGACAGGAGTATCAGCAATCAGCCCCAGCATTTT.

In its sample, this clonotype was seen many times. The V call is TRBV29-1, the J call TRBJ2-3; no clear D. Trimming stripped 4 bases from V and 4 bases from J, with 15 bases between. The CDR3 totals 14 residues. Germline V gene sequence: CDR1 SQVTM, CDR2 ANQGSEA. This CDR3 is CSVVGLPQADTQYF. The CDR3 DNA is TGCAGCGTTGTGGGCCTCCCGCAGGCAGATACGCAGTATTTT.

This clonotype was observed at least ten times. V is TRBV27 and J is TRBJ2-1; TRBD1 agrees at 7 bases. Per germline, CDR1 MNHEY and CDR2 SMNVEV (reference sequence). The trim removed 2 bases at V and 4 bases at J, leaving 8 bases unmatched. CDR3 size: 16 residues. CDR3 amino acids: CASSLQGQNKYNEQFF. The DNA for the CDR3 is TGTGCCAGCAGTTTACAGGGACAGAATAAGTACAATGAGCAGTTCTTC.

The chain links TRBV5-5 to TRBJ2-7; D remains ambiguous. This CDR3 has 16 amino acids. V lost 4 bases, J lost 1 base, and 18 bases lay in between. Germline CDR1 is SGHKS and CDR2 is YYEKEE (reference sequence). CDR3 nucleotides: TGTGCCAGCAGCCCTGCCCCTCGCCGGGCATCCTACGAGCAGTACTTC. Translated, it gives CASSPAPRRASYEQYF.

This clonotype was counted ten times or more. The chain joins TRBV20-1 to TRBJ2-1; TRBD2 might be the D (6 bases). V was pared by 4 bases and J by 12 bases, with 10 bases between. There are 10 residues in the CDR3. Germline V gene lookup returns CDR1 DFQATT and CDR2 SNEGSKA (reference sequence). This CDR3 reads CSAKVRGQFF. For the CDR3, the DNA is TGCAGTGCTAAGGTGCGGGGGCAGTTCTTC.

J is TRBJ1-3 and V is TRBV7-6, with D unclear. CDR3 size: 12 residues. V was trimmed by 10 bases and J by 0 bases, leaving 7 bases between them. Germline lookup yields CDR1 SGHVS and CDR2 FNYEAQ. The CDR3 DNA reads TGTGCCATTCAGAGCTCTGGAAACACCATATATTTT. Translating it yields CAIQSSGNTIYF.

This clonotype was seen repeatedly, ten times or more. This chain joins TRBV7-9 and TRBJ2-1; D ambiguous. Per germline, CDR1 SEHNR and CDR2 FQNEAQ (reference sequence). The CDR3 has 13 amino acids. Trimming removed 3 bases at V and 14 bases at J, with 17 bases between. CDR3 loop: CASSFTSTESEFF. Written as DNA, the CDR3 is TGTGCCAGCAGCTTCACTTCCACAGAGTCTGAGTTCTTC.

This clonotype was seen at least ten times. This chain joins TRBV2 and TRBJ1-2, with D perhaps TRBD1 (6 bases). The germline V gene has CDR1 SNHLY and CDR2 FYNNEI. The CDR3 spans 16 residues. V was cut by 0 bases and J by 8 bases, with 19 bases left in between. The CDR3 DNA reads TGTGCCAGCAGTGAAGCGCTTCCGGGGAGGGGGTACGGCTACACCTTC. This codes for CASSEALPGRGYGYTF.

This clonotype was detected many times. The V call is TRBV6-5, the J call TRBJ2-1; 8 bases map to TRBD2. CDR3 size: 15 residues. With V trimmed by 6 bases and J by 4 bases, 8 bases remained unmatched. Per the germline V gene, CDR1 is MNHEY and CDR2 is SVGAGI. The CDR3 coding sequence is TGTGCCAGCAGAATAGCGGGAACTTCTTACAATGAGCAGTTCTTC. Its translation is CASRIAGTSYNEQFF.

The J gene is TRBJ2-7, the V gene TRBV5-1; D possibly corresponds to TRBD2 (6 bases). Trimming pared 0 bases from V and 0 bases from J, leaving 10 bases between. This CDR3 contains 15 residues. Germline CDR1 is SGHRS and CDR2 is YFSETQ. CDR3 DNA: TGCGCCAGCAGCTTGGAGGGAGGAGTCTCCTACGAGCAGTACTTC. Its translation is CASSLEGGVSYEQYF.

This clonotype was recorded at least ten times. The chain couples TRBV6-5 to TRBJ1-2, with 9 bases aligning to TRBD1. From germline, CDR1 is MNHEY and CDR2 SVGAGI. With 0 bases clipped from V and 4 bases from J, the junction kept 6 bases outside the gene matches. The CDR3 consists of 16 residues. Here the CDR3 DNA reads TGTGCCAGCAGTTACTCTGGGACAGGGCGAATCTATGGCTACACCTTC. Protein sequence: CASSYSGTGRIYGYTF.